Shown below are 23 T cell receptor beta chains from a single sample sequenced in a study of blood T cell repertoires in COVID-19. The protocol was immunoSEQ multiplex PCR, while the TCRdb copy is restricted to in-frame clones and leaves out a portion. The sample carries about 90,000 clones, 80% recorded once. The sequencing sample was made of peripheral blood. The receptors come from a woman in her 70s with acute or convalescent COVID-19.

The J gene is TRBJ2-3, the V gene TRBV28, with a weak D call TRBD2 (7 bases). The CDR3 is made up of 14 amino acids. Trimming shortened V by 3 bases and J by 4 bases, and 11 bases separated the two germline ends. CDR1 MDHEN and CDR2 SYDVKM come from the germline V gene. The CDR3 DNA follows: TGTGCCAGCAGTTTGGGGGGGCAGGCAGATACGCAGTATTTT. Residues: CASSLGGQADTQYF.

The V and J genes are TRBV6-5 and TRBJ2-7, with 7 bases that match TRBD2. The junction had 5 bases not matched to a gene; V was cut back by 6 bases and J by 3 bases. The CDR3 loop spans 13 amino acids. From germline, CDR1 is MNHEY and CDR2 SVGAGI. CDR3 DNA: TGTGCCAGCAGCCCCGGGACTAACTACGAGCAGTACTTC. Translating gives CASSPGTNYEQYF.

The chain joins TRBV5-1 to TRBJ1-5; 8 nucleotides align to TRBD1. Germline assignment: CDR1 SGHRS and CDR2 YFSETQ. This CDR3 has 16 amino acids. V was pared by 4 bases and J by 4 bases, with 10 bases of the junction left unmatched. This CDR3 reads CASSNGQGGPNQPQHF. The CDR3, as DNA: TGCGCCAGCAGCAACGGACAGGGAGGGCCTAATCAGCCCCAGCATTTT.

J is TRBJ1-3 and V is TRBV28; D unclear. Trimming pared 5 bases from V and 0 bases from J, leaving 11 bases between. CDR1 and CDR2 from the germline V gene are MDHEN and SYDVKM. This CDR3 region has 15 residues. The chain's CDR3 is CASSPWALSGNTIYF. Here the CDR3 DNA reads TGTGCCAGCAGTCCATGGGCTCTCTCTGGAAACACCATATATTTT.

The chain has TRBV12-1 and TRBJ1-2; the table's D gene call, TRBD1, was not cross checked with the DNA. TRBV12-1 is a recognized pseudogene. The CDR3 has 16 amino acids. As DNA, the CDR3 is TGTGCCAGCAGCCAGGGACAGGCCCGTGCTAACTATGGCTACACCTTC. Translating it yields CASSQGQARANYGYTF.

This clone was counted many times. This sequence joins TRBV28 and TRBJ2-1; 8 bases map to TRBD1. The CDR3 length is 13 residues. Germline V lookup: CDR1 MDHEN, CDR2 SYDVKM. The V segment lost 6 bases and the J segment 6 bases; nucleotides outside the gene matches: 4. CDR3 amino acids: CASSNTGGNEQFF. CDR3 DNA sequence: TGTGCCAGCAGCAATACAGGGGGCAATGAGCAGTTCTTC.

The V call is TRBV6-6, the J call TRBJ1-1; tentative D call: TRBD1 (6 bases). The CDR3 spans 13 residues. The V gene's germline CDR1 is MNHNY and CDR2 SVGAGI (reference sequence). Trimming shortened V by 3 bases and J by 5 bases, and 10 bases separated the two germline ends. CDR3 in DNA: TGTGCCAGCAGTTATGGGCAGGGGACTGAAGCTTTCTTT. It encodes CASSYGQGTEAFF.

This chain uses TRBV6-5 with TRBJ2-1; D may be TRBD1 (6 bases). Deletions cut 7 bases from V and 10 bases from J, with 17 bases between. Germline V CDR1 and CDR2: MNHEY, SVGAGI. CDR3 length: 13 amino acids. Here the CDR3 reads CASTDPQGKEQFF. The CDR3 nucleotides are TGTGCCAGCACCGACCCTCAGGGGAAGGAGCAGTTCTTC.

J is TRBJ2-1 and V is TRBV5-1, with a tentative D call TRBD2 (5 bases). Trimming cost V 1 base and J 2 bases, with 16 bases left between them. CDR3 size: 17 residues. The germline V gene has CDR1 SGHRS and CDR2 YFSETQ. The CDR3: CASSLISAGVTYNEQFF. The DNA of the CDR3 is TGCGCCAGCAGCTTGATTTCGGCCGGGGTAACCTACAATGAGCAGTTCTTC.

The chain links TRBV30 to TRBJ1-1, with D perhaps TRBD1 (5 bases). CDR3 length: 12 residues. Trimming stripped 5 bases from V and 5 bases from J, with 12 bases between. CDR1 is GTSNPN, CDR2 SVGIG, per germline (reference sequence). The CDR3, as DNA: TGTGCCTGGGGTCATGGGGGGACTGAAGCTTTCTTT. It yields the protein CAWGHGGTEAFF. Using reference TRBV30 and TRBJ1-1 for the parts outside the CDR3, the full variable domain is SQTIHQWPATLVQPVGSPLSLECTVEGTSNPNLYWYRQAAGRGLQLLFYSVGIGQISSEVPQNLSASRPQDRQFILSSKKLLLSDSGFYLCAWGHGGTEAFFGQGTRLTVV.

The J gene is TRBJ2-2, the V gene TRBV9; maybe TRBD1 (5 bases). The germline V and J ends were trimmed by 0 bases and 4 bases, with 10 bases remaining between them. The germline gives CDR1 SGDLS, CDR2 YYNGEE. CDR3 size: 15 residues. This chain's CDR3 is CASSVVGASTGELFF. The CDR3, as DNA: TGTGCCAGCAGCGTAGTAGGGGCGAGCACCGGGGAGCTGTTTTTT. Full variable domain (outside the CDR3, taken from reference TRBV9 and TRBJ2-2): DSGVTQTPKHLITATGQRVTLRCSPRSGDLSVYWYQQSLDQGLQFLIQYYNGEERAKGNILERFSAQQFPDLHSELNLSSLELGDSALYFCASSVVGASTGELFFGEGSRLTVL.

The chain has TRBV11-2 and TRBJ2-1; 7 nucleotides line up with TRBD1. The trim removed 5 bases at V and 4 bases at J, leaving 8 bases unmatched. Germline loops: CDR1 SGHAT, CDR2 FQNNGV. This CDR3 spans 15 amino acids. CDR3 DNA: TGTGCCAGCAGCCCATGGACAGGAGATTACAATGAGCAGTTCTTC. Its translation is CASSPWTGDYNEQFF.

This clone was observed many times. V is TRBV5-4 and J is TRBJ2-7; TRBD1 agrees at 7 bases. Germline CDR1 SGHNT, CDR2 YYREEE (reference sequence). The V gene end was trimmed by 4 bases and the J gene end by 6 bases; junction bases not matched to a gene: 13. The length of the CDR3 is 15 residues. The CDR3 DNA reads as TGTGCCAGCAGCCAACCGGGGACAGTCCTTGTCGAGCAGTACTTC. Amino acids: CASSQPGTVLVEQYF.

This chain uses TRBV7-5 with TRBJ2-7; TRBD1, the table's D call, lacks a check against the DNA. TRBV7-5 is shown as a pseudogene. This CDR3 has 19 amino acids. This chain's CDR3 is CVRSSLKGNPGDLSYEQYF. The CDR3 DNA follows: TGTGTCAGAAGCTCTCTTAAGGGCAACCCAGGGGACCTTAGCTACGAGCAGTACTTC.

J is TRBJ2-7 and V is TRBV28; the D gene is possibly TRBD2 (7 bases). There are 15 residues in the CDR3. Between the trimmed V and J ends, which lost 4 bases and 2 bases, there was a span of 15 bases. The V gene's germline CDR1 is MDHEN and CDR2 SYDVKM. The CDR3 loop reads CASSWGGRIAYEQYF. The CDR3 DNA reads TGTGCCAGCAGTTGGGGGGGGCGGATAGCCTACGAGCAGTACTTC.

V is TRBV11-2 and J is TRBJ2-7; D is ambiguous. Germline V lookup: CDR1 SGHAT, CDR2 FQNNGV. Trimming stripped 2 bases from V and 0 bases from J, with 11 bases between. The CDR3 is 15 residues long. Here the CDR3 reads CASSLNPGSSYEQYF. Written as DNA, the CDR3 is TGTGCCAGCAGCTTAAATCCGGGTAGCTCCTACGAGCAGTACTTC.

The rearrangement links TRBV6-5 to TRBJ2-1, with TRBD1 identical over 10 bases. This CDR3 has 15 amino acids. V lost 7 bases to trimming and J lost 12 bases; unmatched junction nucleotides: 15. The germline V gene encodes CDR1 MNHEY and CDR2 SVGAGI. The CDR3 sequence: CASTATGGRVRGQFF. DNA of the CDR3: TGTGCCAGCACCGCGACAGGGGGCCGGGTAAGGGGGCAGTTCTTC.

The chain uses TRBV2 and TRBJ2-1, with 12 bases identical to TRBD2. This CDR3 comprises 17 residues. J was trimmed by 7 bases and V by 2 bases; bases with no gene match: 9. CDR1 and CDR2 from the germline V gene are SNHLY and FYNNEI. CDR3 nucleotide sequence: TGTGCCAGCAGTGAACCCACCCTAGCGGGAGGGGGAAATGAGCAGTTCTTC. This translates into CASSEPTLAGGGNEQFF. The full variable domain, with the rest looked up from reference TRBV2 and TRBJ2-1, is EPEVTQTPSHQVTQMGQEVILRCVPISNHLYFYWYRQILGQKVEFLVSFYNNEISEKSEIFDDQFSVERPDGSNFTLKIRSTKLEDSAMYFCASSEPTLAGGGNEQFFGPGTRLTVL.

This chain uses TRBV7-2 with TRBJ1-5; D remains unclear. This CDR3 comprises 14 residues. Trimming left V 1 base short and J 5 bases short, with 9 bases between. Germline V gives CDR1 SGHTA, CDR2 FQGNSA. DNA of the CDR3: TGTGCCAGCAGCTTAGGTCGGCGGGATCAGCCCCAGCATTTT. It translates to CASSLGRRDQPQHF.

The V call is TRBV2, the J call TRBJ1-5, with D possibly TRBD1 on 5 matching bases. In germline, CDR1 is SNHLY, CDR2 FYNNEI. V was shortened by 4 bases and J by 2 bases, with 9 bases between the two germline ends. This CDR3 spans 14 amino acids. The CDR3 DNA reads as TGTGCCAGCAGTGGGGGGAGGGGCAATCAGCCCCAGCATTTT. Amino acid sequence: CASSGGRGNQPQHF.

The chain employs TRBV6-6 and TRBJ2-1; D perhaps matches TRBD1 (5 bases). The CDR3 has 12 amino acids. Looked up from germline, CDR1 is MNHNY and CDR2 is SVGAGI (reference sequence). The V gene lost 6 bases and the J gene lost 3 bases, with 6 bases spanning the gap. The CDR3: CASRGHYNEQFF. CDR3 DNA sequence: TGTGCCAGCAGGGGGCACTACAATGAGCAGTTCTTC.

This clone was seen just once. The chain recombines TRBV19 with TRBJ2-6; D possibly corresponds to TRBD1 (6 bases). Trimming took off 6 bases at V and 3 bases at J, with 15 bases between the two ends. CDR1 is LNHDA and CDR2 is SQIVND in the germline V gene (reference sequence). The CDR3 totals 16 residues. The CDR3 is CASSPKGVFGANVLTF. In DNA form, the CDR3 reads TGTGCCAGTAGCCCAAAGGGGGTTTTTGGGGCCAACGTCCTGACTTTC.

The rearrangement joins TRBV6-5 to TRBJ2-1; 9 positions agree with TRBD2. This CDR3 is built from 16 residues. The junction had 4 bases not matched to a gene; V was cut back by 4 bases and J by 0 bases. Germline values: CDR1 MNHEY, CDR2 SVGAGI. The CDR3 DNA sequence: TGTGCCAGCAGTTCCTCGACTAGCGGCTCCTACAATGAGCAGTTCTTC. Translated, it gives CASSSSTSGSYNEQFF.